The clone carrying this T cell receptor (beta chain) was detected a few times. Its antigen is currently unknown. These data belong to a study of cytomegalovirus exposure and HLA in healthy donors. Overall study results and limits: What a later analysis showed was that several of the most significant clusters appeared linked to common viral pathogens.

CDR3 size: 13 residues. V was clipped by 1 base and J by 4 bases, with 7 bases between them. The germline CDR1 and CDR2 sequences are MNHEY and SMNVEV (reference sequence). Primers: 60 Vbeta forward and 13 Jbeta reverse. Original handling: An analysis that came later counted some 85 million unique TCR beta chains, around 12 million shared. Here immunoSEQ multiplex PCR was the method, and the copy in TCRdb shows in-frame clones only, minus some. The V and J calls and clone size were taken over from that table, and D and trimming were inferred from the DNA. The profile shows about 59,000 clones, 65% to 80% of them singletons.

The receptor comes from a man aged 25 to 40 in good health and CMV-seropositive. Source material: PBMCs. This chain links TRBV27 with TRBJ2-5; D is possibly TRBD2 (6 bases). CDR3 nucleotides: TGTGCCAGCAGTTTATGGAGGGGAGAGACCCAGTACTTC. Residues: CASSLWRGETQYF.